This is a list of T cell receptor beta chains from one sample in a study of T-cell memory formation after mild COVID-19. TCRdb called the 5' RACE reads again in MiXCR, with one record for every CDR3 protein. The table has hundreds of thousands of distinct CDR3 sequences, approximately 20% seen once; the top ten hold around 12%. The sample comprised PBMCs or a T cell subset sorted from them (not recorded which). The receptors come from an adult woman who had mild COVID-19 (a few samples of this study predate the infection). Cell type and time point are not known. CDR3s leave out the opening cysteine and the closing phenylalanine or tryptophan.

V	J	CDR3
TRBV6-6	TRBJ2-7	ASSWTGTGLSYEQY
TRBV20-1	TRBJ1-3	SASSWTGIPTIY
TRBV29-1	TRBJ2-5	SVEQGGETQY
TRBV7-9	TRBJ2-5	ASSLTSLEPPGHRETQY
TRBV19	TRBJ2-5	ASSATGSGHTETQY
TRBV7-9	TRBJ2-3	ASSLWDSGGANTQY
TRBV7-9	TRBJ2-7	ASSLAQGGLSYEQY
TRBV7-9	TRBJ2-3	ASSSTGGSGDTQY
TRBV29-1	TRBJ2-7	SVRGTGRLTHDPFDTYEQY
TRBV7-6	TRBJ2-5	ASSLLAGKETQY
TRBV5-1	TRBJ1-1	ASSGAGANTEAF
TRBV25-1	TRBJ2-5	ASSELGQGRKETQY
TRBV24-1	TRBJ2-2	ATSDPTSGRNTGELF
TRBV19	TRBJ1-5	ASSRRATGGTQPQH
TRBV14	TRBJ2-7	ASSHLVGTSSYEQY
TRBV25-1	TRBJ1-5	ASSAVGGPQH
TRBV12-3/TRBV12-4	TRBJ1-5	ASSFNRDQPQH